The 21 T cell receptor beta chains below were found in one sample sequenced in a study of molecular identifiers for immune sequencing clone quantification listed by TCRdb under 2018. To prepare the library, PCR was applied. Sequencing was carried out with an Illumina HiSeq 4000. TCRdb ran its own pipeline on the public reads, namely fastp trimming at Q25 and MiXCR clone calling, and kept in-frame beta chains. Rows with a matching CDR3 protein are joined into one entry that keeps the most common DNA and genes. Recorded for this sample are approximately 670,000 distinct CDR3 sequences; nearly 20% of them occurred a single time. The leading ten clones occupy 0.85% of the sample. The material sequenced was naive CD8+ T cells from blood, with Jurkat cell RNA spiked in. According to the study, the label for this sample's cell subset or site signals: FACS-sorted CD8+CD4-CCR7+CD45RA+ naive T cells. Receptors originate from a human donor in good health. Some libraries in this study had Jurkat cell RNA spiked in.

This clonotype has at least ten counts. CDR3 sequence reads: CASSLGLAANTGELFF. CDR3 sequence (DNA): TGTGCCAGCAGCTTAGGACTAGCGGCGAACACCGGGGAGCTGTTTTTT. This chain links TRBV7-3 with TRBJ2-2; 10 nucleotides match TRBD2. Germline lookup yields CDR1 SGHTA and CDR2 FQGTGA. The trim removed 2 bases at V and 0 bases at J, leaving 0 bases unmatched. This CDR3 has 16 amino acids. The entire variable domain, with the rest obtained from reference TRBV7-3 and TRBJ2-2, is as follows: GAGVSQTPSNKVTEKGKYVELRCDPISGHTALYWYRQSLGQGPEFLIYFQGTGAADDSGLPNDRFFAVRPEGSVSTLKIQRTERGDSAVYLCASSLGLAANTGELFFGEGSRLTVL.

This clonotype occurred once. Being one base from a much bigger clone, this may be a read error. The chain is built from TRBV19 and TRBJ2-7, with no clear D. CDR3 length equals 14 residues. The germline V and J ends were trimmed by 3 bases and 5 bases, with 14 bases remaining between them. The germline V gene encodes CDR1 LNHDA and CDR2 SQIVND (reference sequence). The CDR3 reads CASSIGPLGNEQYF. The CDR3 region has the DNA TGTGCCAGTAGTATTGGACCCCTCGGAAACGAGCAGTACTTC.

The gene calls are TRBV5-1 and TRBJ1-1; the D is unclear. The V end was cut by 6 bases, the J end by 4 bases, with 22 bases between. Germline CDR1 reads SGHRS; CDR2 reads YFSETQ. This CDR3 has 16 amino acids. CDR3 amino acids: CASTPGGRPTVTEAFF. CDR3 coding DNA: TGCGCCAGCACCCCCGGAGGGCGGCCCACGGTCACTGAAGCTTTCTTT.

This clonotype was counted many times. The chain has TRBV5-6 and TRBJ1-2, with D uncertain. Deletions cut 0 bases from V and 3 bases from J, with 6 bases between. The CDR3 has 13 amino acids. Germline V gives CDR1 SGHDT, CDR2 YYEEEE. The CDR3 here is CASSLAGDYGYTF. Here the CDR3 DNA reads TGTGCCAGCAGCTTGGCAGGTGACTATGGCTACACCTTC.

At least ten counts were recorded for this clonotype. V gene TRBV27 combines with J gene TRBJ2-1; TRBD2 is a possible D gene (6 bases). Trimming took 3 bases from V and 9 from J, leaving 21 bases between them. Germline-derived CDR1 and CDR2 are MNHEY and SMNVEV (reference sequence). The CDR3 covers 16 residues. The CDR3 reads CASSFLVVGGLGEQFF. In DNA form, the CDR3 reads TGTGCCAGCAGTTTCCTCGTAGTCGGGGGTTTGGGTGAGCAGTTCTTC.

The table lists this clonotype with many counts. For the CDR3, the DNA is TGTGCCAGCAGTTTAGATTTAGGGGGAGGGACAGATACGCAGTATTTT. This sequence encodes CASSLDLGGGTDTQYF. The chain recombines TRBV12-3 or TRBV12-4 with TRBJ2-3; D might be TRBD2 (7 bases). The CDR3 runs to 16 residues. Trimming took 1 base from V and 3 from J, leaving 14 bases between them.

This clonotype was counted between two and nine times. The chain's CDR3 is CASSQNRDLAYEQYF. CDR3 coding DNA: TGTGCCAGCAGCCAAAACAGGGACCTGGCCTACGAGCAGTACTTC. This rearrangement joins TRBV4-2 to TRBJ2-7; perhaps TRBD1 as D (6 bases). The V end lost 2 bases, the J end lost 2 bases, and 13 bases lay between the germline ends. The CDR3 length is 15 residues. In germline, CDR1 is LGHNA, CDR2 YNFKEQ.

The chain has TRBV24-1 and TRBJ1-2; 12 nucleotides agree with TRBD1. The CDR3 extends over 13 amino acids. Germline CDR1 reads KGHDR; CDR2 reads SFDVKD. J gave up 8 bases and V 7 bases, and 4 bases lay outside the gene matches. The chain's CDR3 is CATRGQGASGYTF. Written as DNA, the CDR3 is TGTGCCACCAGGGGACAGGGGGCGAGCGGCTACACCTTC.

This clonotype was found many times. The CDR3 nucleotides read TGTGCCAGCAGTTTAGCAGGTCCAGAGTCTGGGGCCAACGTCCTGACTTTC. Translating gives CASSLAGPESGANVLTF. V usage is TRBV27 and J usage is TRBJ2-6, with D unresolved. Trimming shortened V by 2 bases and J by 1 base, and 12 bases separated the two germline ends. The CDR3 spans 17 residues. The germline V gene has CDR1 MNHEY and CDR2 SMNVEV (reference sequence).

V and J are TRBV12-3 or TRBV12-4 and TRBJ2-7; tentatively, D is TRBD1 (6 bases). The ends were cut back, 5 bases at V and 2 bases at J, with 13 bases in the middle. This CDR3 comprises 14 residues. CDR3 in amino acids: CASSPGERAYEQYF. The CDR3 coding sequence is TGTGCCAGCAGTCCAGGGGAAAGGGCCTACGAGCAGTACTTC.

This clonotype was recorded many times. V and J are TRBV28 and TRBJ2-7; D is possibly TRBD1 or TRBD2 (5 bases each). The CDR3 consists of 16 residues. Germline CDR1 is MDHEN and CDR2 is SYDVKM. Trimming stripped 3 bases from V and 2 bases from J, with 17 bases between. This CDR3 reads CASSFPGREGTYEQYF. CDR3 DNA: TGTGCCAGCAGTTTTCCGGGACGGGAAGGGACCTACGAGCAGTACTTC.

The chain links TRBV2 to TRBJ2-1, with D hard to call. Trimming took 7 bases from V and 12 from J, leaving 7 bases between them. CDR3 length: 9 amino acids. The germline V gene has CDR1 SNHLY and CDR2 FYNNEI. The CDR3 protein is CASIPSQFF. CDR3 in DNA: TGTGCCAGCATCCCCTCGCAGTTCTTC.

This clonotype has a count of ten or more. The chain has TRBV7-9 and TRBJ1-2; 11 bases match TRBD1. V trimming: 5 bases; J trimming: 1 base; junction bases outside the gene matches: 12. The length of the CDR3 is 18 residues. Germline CDR1 and CDR2: SEHNR and FQNEAQ (reference sequence). The CDR3 DNA follows: TGTGCCAGCAGCCTCGTCGGACAGGGGGCGATTGATAACTATGGCTACACCTTC. This codes for CASSLVGQGAIDNYGYTF.

Turning to this clonotype: Given a much more abundant clone one base away, this may be a read error. The chain links TRBV5-3 to TRBJ2-4; TRBD2 might be the D (6 bases). TRBV5-3 is an ORF for which the function is uncertain. CDR3 length: 15 amino acids. The CDR3 is CASSLTLRDKNIQYF. CDR3 DNA sequence: TGTGCCAGCAGCTTGACTCTGCGGGACAAAAACATTCAGTACTTC.

This clonotype came up many times. The chain recombines TRBV7-2 with TRBJ2-5, with 14 bases fitting TRBD2. The germline V gene has CDR1 SGHTA and CDR2 FQGNSA. Losses at the gene ends were 5 bases for V and 2 bases for J; bases not matched to a gene: 7. The CDR3 spans 17 residues. As DNA, the CDR3 is TGTGCCAGCAGCAGACGGACTAGCGGGGGGTTACAAGAGACCCAGTACTTC. Translated: CASSRRTSGGLQETQYF.

The chain is built from TRBV27 and TRBJ2-5; 7 bases map to TRBD2. The ends lost 4 bases at V and 3 bases at J; junction bases unmatched: 17. From germline, CDR1 is MNHEY and CDR2 SMNVEV (reference sequence). This CDR3 region has 18 residues. Written as DNA, the CDR3 is TGTGCCAGCAGTTCTATCTACCGGACCCGCGGGGGTAAAGAGACCCAGTACTTC. The encoded protein is CASSSIYRTRGGKETQYF.

This clonotype was seen repeatedly, ten times or more. This sequence joins TRBV5-6 and TRBJ2-5; TRBD2 aligns across 10 bases. V lost 4 bases to trimming and J lost 3 bases; unmatched junction nucleotides: 6. Germline V gene lookup returns CDR1 SGHDT and CDR2 YYEEEE. CDR3 length: 15 residues. For the CDR3, the DNA is TGTGCCAGCAGCAGGACTAGCGGAGGGGAAGAGACCCAGTACTTC. This translates into CASSRTSGGEETQYF.

This clonotype turned up a few times. The rearrangement links TRBV4-3 to TRBJ2-3; tentatively, D is TRBD1 (6 bases). The length of the CDR3 is 15 residues. CDR1 and CDR2 (germline): LGHNA, YSLEER. V lost 2 bases and J 6 bases, leaving 15 bases between the germline ends. Here the CDR3 reads CASSQQGQWGDTQYF. CDR3 nucleotides: TGCGCCAGCAGCCAACAAGGACAGTGGGGGGATACGCAGTATTTT.

This clonotype was counted at least ten times. V is TRBV5-6 and J is TRBJ2-5, with 14 bases aligning to TRBD2. Germline CDR1 reads SGHDT; CDR2 reads YYEEEE. Trimming cost V 4 bases and J 2 bases; bases outside gene matches: 10. The CDR3 length is 18 residues. CDR3 DNA: TGTGCCAGCAGCATAGGACTAGCGGGAGGTTCGTTTCAAGAGACCCAGTACTTC. Its protein is CASSIGLAGGSFQETQYF.

This clonotype was counted ten times or more. The chain has TRBV4-1 and TRBJ2-7; TRBD2 might be the D (6 bases). This CDR3 comprises 16 residues. Germline lookup yields CDR1 MGHRA and CDR2 YSYEKL. V lost 0 bases and J lost 0, with 12 bases in between. Written as DNA, the CDR3 is TGCGCCAGCAGCCAAGATCAGGGCGGGAACTCCTACGAGCAGTACTTC. Translated, it gives CASSQDQGGNSYEQYF.

This clonotype has just a few counts. The rearrangement links TRBV3-1 to TRBJ1-1; unclear D gene. V lost 6 bases to trimming and J lost 8 bases, with 10 bases between them. This CDR3 has 11 amino acids. The germline CDR1 and CDR2 sequences are LGHDT and YNNKEL (reference sequence). CDR3 bases: TGTGCCAGCAGGGGCGGGTACGAAGCTTTCTTT. It encodes CASRGGYEAFF.